At least ten counts were recorded for the clone carrying this T cell receptor beta chain. All donors were healthy Caucasians. This record belongs to a study of identical twins. Trimming took 6 bases from V and 0 from J; bases not matched to a gene: 14. The CDR3 has 18 amino acids. Per the germline V gene, CDR1 is SQVTM and CDR2 is ANQGSEA. A universal primer site was created by template switching, with the cDNA bearing unique molecular identifiers. TCRdb processed the 5' RACE reads anew with MiXCR; each CDR3 protein has one entry. The sample shows approximately 210,000 distinct CDR3 sequences, under 8.5% of them seen only once. These data were also filed under a second study, of T cells expressing NK-cell markers. This second study says: Sorted CD3+CD56-NKG2C+, CD3+CD56+NKG2C+ and CD3+CD56+NKG2C- T cells supplied the TCR beta repertoires. T cells sorted in several experiments were restricted to alpha-beta TCR T cells by an anti-gamma-delta TCR antibody.

Sequenced material: CD8+ T cells sorted from blood. The receptor was derived from a woman aged 18-29 years in good health. The chain combines TRBV29-1 with TRBJ2-1, with 10 bases fitting TRBD2. The DNA for the CDR3 is TGCAGCGTGGCCCGACTAGCGGGTCGAGCAGACTCCTACAATGAGCAGTTCTTC. Translation: CSVARLAGRADSYNEQFF.